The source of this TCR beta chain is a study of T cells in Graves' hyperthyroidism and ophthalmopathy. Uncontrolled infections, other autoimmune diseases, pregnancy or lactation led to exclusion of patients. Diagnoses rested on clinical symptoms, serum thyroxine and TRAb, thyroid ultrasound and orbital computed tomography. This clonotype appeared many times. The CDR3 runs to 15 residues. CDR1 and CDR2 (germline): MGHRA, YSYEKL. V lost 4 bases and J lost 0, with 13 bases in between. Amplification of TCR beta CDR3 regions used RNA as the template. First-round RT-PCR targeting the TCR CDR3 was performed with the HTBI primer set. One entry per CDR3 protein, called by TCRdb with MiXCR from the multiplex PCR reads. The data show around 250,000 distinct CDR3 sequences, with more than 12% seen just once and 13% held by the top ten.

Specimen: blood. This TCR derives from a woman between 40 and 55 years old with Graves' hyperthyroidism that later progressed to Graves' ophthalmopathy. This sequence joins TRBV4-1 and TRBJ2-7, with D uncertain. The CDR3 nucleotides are TGCGCCAGCAGCCTATTTCTCCTAAGCTCCTACGAGCAGTACTTC. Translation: CASSLFLLSSYEQYF.